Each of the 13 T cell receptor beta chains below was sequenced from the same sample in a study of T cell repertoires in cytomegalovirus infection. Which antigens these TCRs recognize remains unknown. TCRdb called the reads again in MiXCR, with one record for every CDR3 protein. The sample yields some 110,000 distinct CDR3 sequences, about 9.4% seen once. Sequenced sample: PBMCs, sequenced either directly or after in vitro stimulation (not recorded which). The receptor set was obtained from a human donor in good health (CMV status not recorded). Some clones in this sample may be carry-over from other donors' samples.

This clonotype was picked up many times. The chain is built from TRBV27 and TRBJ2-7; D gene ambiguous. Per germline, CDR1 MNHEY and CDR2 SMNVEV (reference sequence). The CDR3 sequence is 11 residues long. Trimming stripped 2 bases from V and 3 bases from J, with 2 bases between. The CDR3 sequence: CASSLSYEQYV. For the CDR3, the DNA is TGTGCCAGCAGTTTAAGCTACGAGCAGTACGTC.

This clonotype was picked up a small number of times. CDR3 in amino acids: CASSLGASGSYNEQFF. CDR3 DNA sequence: TGTGCCAGCAGCTTAGGAGCTAGCGGGAGTTACAATGAGCAGTTCTTC. This chain connects TRBV11-3 to TRBJ2-1; 10 nucleotides align to TRBD2. The length of the CDR3 is 16 residues. V shed 1 base, J shed 4 bases, and the junction held 4 bases outside the gene matches. Germline values: CDR1 SGHNT, CDR2 YENEEA.

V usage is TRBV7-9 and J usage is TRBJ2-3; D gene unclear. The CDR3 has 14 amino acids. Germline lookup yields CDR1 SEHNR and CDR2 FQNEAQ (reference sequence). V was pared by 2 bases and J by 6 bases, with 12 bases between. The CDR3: CASSLPVSLDTQYF. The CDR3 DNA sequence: TGTGCCAGCAGCTTACCCGTTAGTTTGGATACGCAGTATTTT.

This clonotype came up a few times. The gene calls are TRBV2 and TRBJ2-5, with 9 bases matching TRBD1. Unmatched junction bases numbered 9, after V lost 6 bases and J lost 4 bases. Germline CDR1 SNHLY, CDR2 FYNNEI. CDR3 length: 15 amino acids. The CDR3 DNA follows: TGTGCCAGCAGCGCGGGGACAGGGCAATCAGAGACCCAGTACTTC. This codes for CASSAGTGQSETQYF.

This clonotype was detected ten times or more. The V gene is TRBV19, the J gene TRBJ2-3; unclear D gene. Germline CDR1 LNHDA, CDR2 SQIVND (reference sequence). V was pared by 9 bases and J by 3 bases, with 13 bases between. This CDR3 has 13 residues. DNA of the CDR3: TGTGCCAGCAGCATAGCTGGGACAGATACGCAGTATTTT. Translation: CASSIAGTDTQYF.

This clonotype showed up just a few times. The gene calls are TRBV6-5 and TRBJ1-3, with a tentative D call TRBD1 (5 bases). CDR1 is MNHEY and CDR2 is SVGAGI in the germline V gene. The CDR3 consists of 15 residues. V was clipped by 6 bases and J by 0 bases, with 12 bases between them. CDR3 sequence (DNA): TGTGCCAGCAGCCCCGACGGGGGCTCTGGAAACACCATATATTTT. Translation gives CASSPDGGSGNTIYF.

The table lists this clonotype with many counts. The CDR3 sequence: CASSIPPAAARANYGYTF. The CDR3 region has the DNA TGTGCCAGTAGTATCCCCCCAGCGGCCGCGAGAGCTAACTATGGCTACACCTTC. The V and J genes are TRBV19 and TRBJ1-2; D not certain. Trimming shortened V by 3 bases and J by 0 bases, and 20 bases separated the two germline ends. From germline, CDR1 is LNHDA and CDR2 SQIVND (reference sequence). CDR3 length: 18 amino acids.

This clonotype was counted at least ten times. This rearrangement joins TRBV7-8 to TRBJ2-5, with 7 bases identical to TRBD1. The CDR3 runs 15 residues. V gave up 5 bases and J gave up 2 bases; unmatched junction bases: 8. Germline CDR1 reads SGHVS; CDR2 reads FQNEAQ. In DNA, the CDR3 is TGTGCCAGCAGCCGCTCGACAGGGAATCAAGAGACCCAGTACTTC. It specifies CASSRSTGNQETQYF. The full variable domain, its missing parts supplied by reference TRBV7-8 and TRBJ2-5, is GAGVSQSPRYKVAKRGQDVALRCDPISGHVSLFWYQQALGQGPEFLTYFQNEAQLDKSGLPSDRFFAERPEGSVSTLKIQRTQQEDSAVYLCASSRSTGNQETQYFGPGTRLLVL.

The CDR3: CASSLDGQGRGEKLFF. The CDR3 DNA is TGTGCCAGCAGCTTAGATGGCCAGGGCCGGGGGGAAAAACTGTTTTTT. The chain is built from TRBV11-2 and TRBJ1-4; D perhaps matches TRBD1 (5 bases). Germline V gene data show CDR1 as SGHAT and CDR2 as FQNNGV. V was trimmed by 0 bases and J by 8 bases, leaving 16 bases between them. The length of the CDR3 is 16 residues.

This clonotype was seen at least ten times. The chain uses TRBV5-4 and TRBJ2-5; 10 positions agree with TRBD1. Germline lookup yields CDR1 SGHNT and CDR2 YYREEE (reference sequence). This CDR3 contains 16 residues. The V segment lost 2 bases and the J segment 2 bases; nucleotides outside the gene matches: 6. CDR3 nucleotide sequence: TGTGCCAGCAGCTTAGGGACAGGGGACGGACAAGAGACCCAGTACTTC. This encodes CASSLGTGDGQETQYF. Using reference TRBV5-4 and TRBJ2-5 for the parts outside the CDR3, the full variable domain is ETGVTQSPTHLIKTRGQQVTLRCSSQSGHNTVSWYQQALGQGPQFIFQYYREEENGRGNFPPRFSGLQFPNYSSELNVNALELDDSALYLCASSLGTGDGQETQYFGPGTRLLVL.

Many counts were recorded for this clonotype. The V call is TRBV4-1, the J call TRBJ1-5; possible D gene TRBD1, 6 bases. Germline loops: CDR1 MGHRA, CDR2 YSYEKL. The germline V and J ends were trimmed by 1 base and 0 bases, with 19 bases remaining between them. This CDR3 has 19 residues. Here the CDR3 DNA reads TGCGCCAGCAGCCAAGTGTGGACAGCCGAGGGTTATAGCAATCAGCCCCAGCATTTT. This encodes CASSQVWTAEGYSNQPQHF.

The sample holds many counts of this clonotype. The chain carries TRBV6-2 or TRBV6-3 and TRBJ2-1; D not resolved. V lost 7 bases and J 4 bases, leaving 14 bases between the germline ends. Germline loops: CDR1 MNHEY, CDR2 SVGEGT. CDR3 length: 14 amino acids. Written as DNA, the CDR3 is TGTGCCAGCACCGACCGGCAGGAGTACAATGAGCAGTTCTTC. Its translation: CASTDRQEYNEQFF.

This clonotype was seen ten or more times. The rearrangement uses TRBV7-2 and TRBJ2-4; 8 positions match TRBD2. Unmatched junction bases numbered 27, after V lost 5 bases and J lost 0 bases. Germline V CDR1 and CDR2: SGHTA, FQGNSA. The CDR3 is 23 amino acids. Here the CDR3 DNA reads TGTGCCAGCAGCCCCCGGGGGGGACTAGTGGGAGGGCCGAGGGGCCTAGCCAAAAACATTCAGTACTTC. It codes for CASSPRGGLVGGPRGLAKNIQYF.